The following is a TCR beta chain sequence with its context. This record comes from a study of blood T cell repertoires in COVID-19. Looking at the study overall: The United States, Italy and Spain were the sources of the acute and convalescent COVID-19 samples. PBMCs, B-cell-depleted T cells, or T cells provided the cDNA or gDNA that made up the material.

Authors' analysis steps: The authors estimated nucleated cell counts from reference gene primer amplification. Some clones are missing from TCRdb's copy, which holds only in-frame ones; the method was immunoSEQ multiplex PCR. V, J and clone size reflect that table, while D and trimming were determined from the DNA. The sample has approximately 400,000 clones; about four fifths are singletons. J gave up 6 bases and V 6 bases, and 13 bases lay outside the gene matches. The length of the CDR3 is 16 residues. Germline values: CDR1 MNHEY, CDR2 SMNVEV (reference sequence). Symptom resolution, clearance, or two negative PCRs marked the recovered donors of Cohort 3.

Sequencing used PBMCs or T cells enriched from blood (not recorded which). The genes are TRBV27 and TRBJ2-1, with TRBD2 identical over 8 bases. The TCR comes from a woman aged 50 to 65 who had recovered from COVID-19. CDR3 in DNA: TGTGCCAGCAGCCCCCTTGGGAGCGGGAGAGCCAATGAGCAGTTCTTC. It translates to CASSPLGSGRANEQFF.